This is a list of T cell receptor beta chains from one sample in a study of cytomegalovirus exposure and HLA in healthy donors. Assay: immunoSEQ multiplex PCR; the TCRdb copy retains only in-frame clones and omits some. The sample shows 180,000 or so clones, about four fifths of them seen only once. Sequencing input: PBMCs. Receptors originate from a woman in her fifties or sixties in good health and CMV-seronegative. CDR3s include the opening cysteine and the closing phenylalanine or tryptophan. A D gene is named only where the DNA matches it firmly. A row's size may be missing; if present it is once, few, many or a size class.

TRBJ2-7	TRBD1	TRBV7-2	.	CASSARDRGPYEQYF	TGTGCCAGCAGCGCTCGGGACAGGGGCCCATACGAGCAGTACTTC
TRBJ1-3	TRBD1	TRBV14	.	CASSIQGNTIYF	TGTGCCAGCAGCATACAGGGGAACACCATATATTTT
TRBJ1-3	.	TRBV29-1	.	CSVALRAASGNTIYF	TGCAGCGTTGCACTGCGGGCAGCCTCTGGAAACACCATATATTTT
TRBJ2-2	.	TRBV29-1	.	CSVGEGGGTGELFF	TGCAGCGTTGGAGAAGGGGGGGGCACCGGGGAGCTGTTTTTT
TRBJ1-1	.	TRBV11-3	.	CASSRRGDTEAFF	TGTGCCAGCAGCCGGCGCGGGGACACTGAAGCTTTCTTT
TRBJ2-7	.	TRBV19	medium-sized	CASSIGGRRYEQYF	TGTGCCAGTAGTATAGGTGGGAGGAGGTACGAGCAGTACTTC
TRBJ1-6	.	TRBV28	.	CASSLKRVSYNSPLHF	TGTGCCAGCAGTTTAAAGAGGGTCTCCTATAATTCACCCCTCCACTTT
TRBJ1-2	.	TRBV7-2	.	CASSLAGSKGYTF	TGTGCCAGCAGCTTAGCAGGGAGCAAGGGCTACACCTTC
TRBJ2-7	.	TRBV12-2	.	CASRPPGHRNYEQYF	TGTGCAAGTCGCCCACCGGGACATAGAAACTACGAGCAGTACTTC
TRBJ1-1	.	TRBV7-6	.	CASSSRPQGINTEAFF	TGTGCCAGCAGCTCCAGGCCACAGGGTATCAACACTGAAGCTTTCTTT
TRBJ2-1	.	TRBV4-2	.	CASSQEGAGSYNEQFF	TGTGCCAGCAGCCAAGAAGGAGCCGGGTCCTACAATGAGCAGTTCTTC
TRBJ1-1	.	TRBV9	.	CASSVVSSSDTEAFF	TGTGCCAGCAGCGTAGTCTCTTCGTCTGACACTGAAGCTTTCTTT
TRBJ2-2	TRBD2	TRBV28	once	CASSSWTSGSSGELFF	TGTGCCAGCAGTTCCTGGACTAGCGGGAGCAGCGGGGAGCTGTTTTTT
TRBJ2-7	.	TRBV5-5	.	CASSLEISARSYEQYF	TGTGCCAGCAGCTTGGAGATTAGCGCCCGCTCCTACGAGCAGTACTTC
TRBJ1-1	.	TRBV9	.	CASSVSSGMNTEAFF	TGTGCCAGCAGCGTATCGTCCGGGATGAACACTGAAGCTTTCTTT
TRBJ1-1	TRBD1	TRBV30	.	CAWFQGAQNTEAFF	TGTGCCTGGTTTCAGGGGGCCCAGAACACTGAAGCTTTCTTT
TRBJ1-1	TRBD1	TRBV7-8	once	CASSLAGVTQGKITMNTEAFF	TGTGCCAGCAGCTTAGCGGGGGTAACACAGGGGAAAATAACGATGAACACTGAAGCTTTCTTT
TRBJ2-7	TRBD2	TRBV30	.	CAWKAGTSGSYEQYF	TGTGCCTGGAAGGCCGGGACTAGCGGGAGTTACGAGCAGTACTTC
TRBJ2-7	.	TRBV28	once	CASRYRGGLYEQYF	TGTGCCAGCAGATACAGGGGGGGCCTTTACGAGCAGTACTTC
TRBJ2-3	.	TRBV7-9	.	CASSFSDGSTQYF	TGTGCCAGCAGCTTTTCGGACGGGAGCACGCAGTATTTT
TRBJ2-7	.	TRBV27	.	CASSLTSTFNEQYF	TGTGCCAGCAGTTTGACTAGTACGTTTAACGAGCAGTACTTC
TRBJ1-1	.	TRBV2	.	CASSEKRFEAFF	TGTGCCAGCAGTGAAAAACGGTTTGAAGCTTTCTTT
TRBJ2-1	TRBD2	TRBV2	.	CASSLGLAGGNEQFF	TGTGCCAGCAGTCTGGGACTAGCGGGGGGGAATGAGCAGTTCTTC
TRBJ2-3	.	TRBV9	.	CASSVLGGGTDTQYF	TGTGCCAGCAGCGTGCTCGGCGGAGGCACAGATACGCAGTATTTT
TRBJ2-6	TRBD2	TRBV7-2	.	CASSRTSGRGGANVLTF	TGTGCCAGCAGCCGGACTAGCGGGAGGGGTGGGGCCAACGTCCTGACTTTC
TRBJ1-6	.	TRBV6-6	once	CASSGMGNSPLHF	TGTGCCAGCAGCGGGATGGGTAATTCACCCCTCCACTTT
TRBJ1-6	TRBD1	TRBV7-8	.	CASSLDRGRSPLHF	TGTGCCAGCAGCTTAGACAGGGGACGTTCACCCCTCCACTTT
TRBJ2-1	.	TRBV21-1	.	CASSSDNEQFF	TGTGCCAGCAGCAGCGACAATGAGCAGTTCTTC
TRBJ2-7	TRBD2	TRBV4-2	.	CASSQVGAGGLREQYF	TGTGCCAGCAGCCAAGTCGGGGCGGGAGGGCTGCGCGAGCAGTACTTC
TRBJ2-2	.	TRBV27	.	CASASSAGSYTGELFF	TGTGCCAGCGCCTCCTCCGCAGGCTCCTACACCGGGGAGCTGTTTTTT
TRBJ2-4	TRBD1	TRBV6-1	.	CASSGATGLNIQYF	TGTGCCAGCAGTGGTGCGACAGGGCTGAACATTCAGTACTTC
TRBJ1-2	TRBD1	TRBV19	.	CASSIGGTGGAYTF	TGTGCCAGTAGTATAGGTGGGACAGGGGGCGCCTACACCTTC
TRBJ2-5	TRBD2	TRBV5-6	.	CASSRLAGGEREAQYF	TGTGCCAGCAGCCGACTAGCGGGGGGAGAACGAGAGGCCCAGTACTTC
TRBJ1-2	.	TRBV10-3	once	CAIRDDRTVNYGYTF	TGTGCCATCAGAGACGACAGGACAGTGAACTATGGCTACACCTTC
TRBJ1-2	.	TRBV6-1	.	CASVQTPTNYGYTF	TGTGCCAGCGTTCAAACACCAACTAACTATGGCTACACCTTC
TRBJ1-5	.	TRBV6-5	.	CASSVDRLNQPQHF	TGTGCCAGCAGCGTTGACAGACTCAATCAGCCCCAGCATTTT
TRBJ1-4	.	TRBV4-3	.	CASASRTNEKLFF	TGCGCCAGCGCCTCCAGGACTAATGAAAAACTGTTTTTT
TRBJ2-7	.	TRBV14	.	CASSPWEGGYEQYF	TGTGCCAGCAGCCCGTGGGAAGGGGGCTACGAGCAGTACTTC
TRBJ1-5	.	TRBV5-1	.	CASSLDGGGQPQHF	TGCGCCAGCAGCTTGGATGGGGGGGGTCAGCCCCAGCATTTT
TRBJ2-3	.	TRBV5-1	.	CASTGGSDTQYF	TGCGCCAGCACCGGGGGATCAGATACGCAGTATTTT
TRBJ2-2	.	TRBV5-1	.	CASSPTENTGELFF	TGCGCCAGCAGCCCTACAGAGAACACCGGGGAGCTGTTTTTT
TRBJ1-1	.	TRBV5-4	few	CASTRGEGNTEAFF	TGTGCCAGCACCAGGGGCGAGGGGAACACTGAAGCTTTCTTT
TRBJ2-1	TRBD2	TRBV28	.	CASSLLLAGGPNEQFF	TGTGCCAGCAGCCTACTACTAGCGGGGGGGCCGAATGAGCAGTTCTTC
TRBJ1-2	TRBD1	TRBV28	once	CASRANGGTGGSGYTF	TGTGCCAGCAGGGCTAACGGCGGGACAGGGGGCTCTGGCTACACCTTC
TRBJ1-4	TRBD1	TRBV4-1	once	CASSRTGLGEKLFF	TGCGCCAGCAGCCGGACAGGGCTCGGTGAAAAACTGTTTTTT
TRBJ1-5	.	TRBV7-8	few	CASSPRGPSSQPQHF	TGTGCCAGCAGCCCCCGCGGCCCCTCATCCCAGCCCCAGCATTTT
TRBJ1-5	.	TRBV6-5	.	CASSASGANQPQHF	TGTGCCAGCAGTGCCTCAGGGGCCAATCAGCCCCAGCATTTT
TRBJ2-5	.	TRBV7-2	once	CASSLEVMETQYF	TGTGCCAGCAGCTTGGAGGTTATGGAGACCCAGTACTTC
TRBJ1-2	.	TRBV28	.	CASSIGQYGYTF	TGTGCCAGCAGTATCGGACAGTATGGCTACACCTTC
TRBJ1-6	.	TRBV27	.	CASSLSGRGYNSPLHF	TGTGCCAGCAGTTTATCAGGCAGGGGCTATAATTCCCCCCTCCACTTT
TRBJ2-3	TRBD2	TRBV29-1	.	CSLSQRGVTDTQYF	TGCAGCCTCTCCCAGCGGGGGGTCACAGATACGCAGTATTTT
TRBJ1-5	.	TRBV6-1	.	CASSESASGNQPQHF	TGTGCCAGCAGTGAATCCGCGAGCGGAAATCAGCCCCAGCATTTT
TRBJ2-3	.	TRBV5-6	.	CASSYASDTQYF	TGTGCCAGCAGCTATGCGTCTGATACGCAGTATTTT
TRBJ1-2	TRBD1	TRBV9	few	CASSVAAGTGRGGYTF	TGTGCCAGCAGCGTAGCGGCCGGGACAGGGAGAGGGGGCTACACCTTC
TRBJ1-1	TRBD1	TRBV28	.	CASSLRAGQGAGYTEAFF	TGTGCCAGCAGTTTACGGGCGGGACAGGGGGCAGGCTACACTGAAGCTTTCTTT
TRBJ1-2	TRBD1	TRBV5-1	.	CASSSGDRDDYTF	TGTGCCAGCAGCTCGGGCGACAGGGATGACTACACCTTC
TRBJ1-2	.	TRBV27	.	CASAFGSDYGYTF	TGTGCCTCCGCTTTCGGGTCGGACTATGGCTACACCTTC
TRBJ1-3	.	TRBV4-2	.	CASSQDLRRGPESSGNTIYF	TGTGCCAGCAGCCAAGATCTGCGGAGGGGACCCGAAAGCTCTGGAAACACCATATATTTT
TRBJ2-7	.	TRBV14	medium-sized	CASSQGSGFSYEQYF	TGTGCCAGCAGCCAAGGGTCGGGGTTCTCCTACGAGCAGTACTTC
TRBJ2-5	TRBD2	TRBV29-1	.	CSVRGRAQETQYF	TGCAGCGTTCGCGGGAGGGCCCAAGAGACCCAGTACTTC